This entry lists 16 T cell receptor beta chains sequenced from one sample in a study of T-cell reconstitution after alpha-beta-depleted transplantation in children. It was with unique molecular identifiers that the TCRbeta library was prepared. Each CDR3 protein gets one entry after TCRdb re-called the PCR reads with MiXCR. The sample consists of 600,000 to 700,000 distinct CDR3 sequences, around 12% of them appearing once. Source: PBMCs, taken before TCRalphabeta/CD19-depleted stem cell transplant. Receptor source: a girl aged 2-10 years with congenital amegakaryocytic thrombocytopenia, due to receive a stem cell transplant.

This clonotype came up many times. The chain couples TRBV20-1 to TRBJ2-7, with 7 bases fitting TRBD2. The CDR3 has 16 amino acids. J gave up 1 base and V 3 bases, and 12 bases lay outside the gene matches. The germline gives CDR1 DFQATT, CDR2 SNEGSKA (reference sequence). The CDR3 is CSASIGGGRWSYEQYF. DNA for the CDR3: TGCAGTGCTAGTATTGGGGGAGGGCGTTGGTCCTACGAGCAGTACTTC.

This clonotype was seen many times. V gene TRBV10-3 combines with J gene TRBJ2-1; weak D call: TRBD2 (5 bases). The V end was cut by 10 bases, the J end by 0 bases, with 13 bases between. From germline, CDR1 is ENHRY and CDR2 SYGVKD. The CDR3 spans 14 residues. The CDR3 is CATTPGGSYNEQFF. DNA for the CDR3: TGTGCCACAACCCCCGGAGGCTCCTACAATGAGCAGTTCTTC.

This sequence joins TRBV7-7 and TRBJ2-6, with 8 bases lining up with TRBD1. The CDR3 runs to 18 residues. V was clipped by 7 bases and J by 2 bases; unmatched bases: 13. From germline, CDR1 is SSHAT and CDR2 FNYEAQ (reference sequence). CDR3 loop: CASNRPRTGSTGANVLTF. Written as DNA, the CDR3 is TGTGCCAGCAACCGCCCCAGGACAGGGAGTACTGGGGCCAACGTCCTGACTTTC.

This clonotype was seen many times. The chain combines TRBV27 with TRBJ2-1; no clear D. The length of the CDR3 is 11 residues. Trimming took off 11 bases at V and 7 bases at J, with 12 bases between the two ends. CDR1 and CDR2 from the germline V gene are MNHEY and SMNVEV (reference sequence). CDR3 in DNA: TGTGCCGCCGAGGCCAAAAATGAGCAGTTCTTC. Its translation: CAAEAKNEQFF.

Remarks on this clonotype: This could be a read error, since a much larger clone is one nucleotide away. The chain carries TRBV29-1 and TRBJ1-2; D unresolved. Germline V gene data show CDR1 as SQVTM and CDR2 as ANQGSEA. The CDR3 loop spans 14 amino acids. The CDR3 region has the DNA TGCAGCGTTGAACCTCGGGGAGCGAACTATGGCTACATCTTC. It specifies CSVEPRGANYGYIF. The full variable domain, its missing parts supplied by reference TRBV29-1 and TRBJ1-2, is SAVISQKPSRDICQRGTSLTIQCQVDSQVTMMFWYRQQPGQSLTLIATANQGSEATYESGFVIDKFPISRPNLTFSTLTVSNMSPEDSSIYLCSVEPRGANYGYIFGSGTRLTVV.

Remarks on this clonotype: A much larger clone lies one base from this, so it may be a read error. The chain has TRBV29-1 and TRBJ1-2; D remains ambiguous. This CDR3 is built from 14 residues. The V end was cut by 6 bases, the J end by 6 bases, with 20 bases between. Per germline, CDR1 SQVTM and CDR2 ANQGSEA. The CDR3, as DNA: TGCAGCGTGGTCCCCCGAGGGCCGGCAGATGGCTACACCTTC. Encoded protein: CSVVPRGPADGYTF.

This clonotype was observed a few times. DNA for the CDR3: TGTGCCTGGAGAGCGCGACCCCGGGACTACACTTTAGCAGAGTTCTTC. Translating gives CAWRARPRDYTLAEFF. This chain joins TRBV30 and TRBJ2-1; 7 bases match TRBD2. CDR3 length equals 16 residues. Germline loops: CDR1 GTSNPN, CDR2 SVGIG (reference sequence). V was clipped by 3 bases and J by 14 bases; unmatched bases: 22. Filled out from reference TRBV30 and TRBJ2-1, the complete variable domain reads SQTIHQWPATLVQPVGSPLSLECTVEGTSNPNLYWYRQAAGRGLQLLFYSVGIGQISSEVPQNLSASRPQDRQFILSSKKLLLSDSGFYLCAWRARPRDYTLAEFFGPGTRLTVL.

This clonotype was detected only a few times. This chain uses TRBV11-2 with TRBJ2-1; 7 positions match TRBD1. CDR1 and CDR2 (germline): SGHAT, FQNNGV. V shed 3 bases and J 6 bases; nucleotides not matched to a gene: 8. The CDR3 is 15 amino acids. For the CDR3, the DNA is TGTGCCAGCAGCTTTGTCAGGGGGAGCGGCAATGAGCAGTTCTTC. Its protein product is CASSFVRGSGNEQFF.

This clonotype has ten or more counts. The rearrangement links TRBV5-5 to TRBJ1-5; D is unclear. The CDR3 has 13 residues. The V end was cut by 1 base, the J end by 9 bases, with 11 bases between. Germline loops: CDR1 SGHKS, CDR2 YYEKEE (reference sequence). The CDR3 DNA follows: TGTGCCAGCAGCTTGACGCATGGATGGCCCCAGCATTTT. This codes for CASSLTHGWPQHF.

The CDR3 region is CASSFKDGVQETQYF. The CDR3 nucleotides read TGCGCCAGCAGCTTCAAGGACGGGGTCCAAGAGACCCAGTACTTC. The V and J genes are TRBV5-1 and TRBJ2-5, with a possible D match to TRBD2 (5 bases). The CDR3 has 15 amino acids. With 2 bases removed from V and 1 base from J, the gap between germline ends came to 12 bases. The germline gives CDR1 SGHRS, CDR2 YFSETQ.

Many counts were recorded for this clonotype. The V gene is TRBV9, the J gene TRBJ2-5; D is ambiguous. Germline-derived CDR1 and CDR2 are SGDLS and YYNGEE. With 4 bases removed from V and 5 bases from J, the gap between germline ends came to 9 bases. The CDR3 is made up of 12 amino acids. For the CDR3, the DNA is TGTGCCAGCAGCCCCTTTGCCGAGACCCAGTACTTC. Protein product: CASSPFAETQYF.

The genes are TRBV5-1 and TRBJ2-3, with TRBD1 matching over 11 bases. Germline V lookup: CDR1 SGHRS, CDR2 YFSETQ. The CDR3 is made up of 14 amino acids. Trimming took 4 bases from V and 6 from J; bases not matched to a gene: 4. The CDR3 nucleotides read TGCGCCAGCAGCGGACAGGGGGCGATGGATACGCAGTATTTT. Amino acids: CASSGQGAMDTQYF.

Points on this clonotype: A much larger clone is a single base away; this may be a read error. The chain has TRBV5-6 and TRBJ2-7; 7 bases are a match to TRBD2. Germline lookup yields CDR1 SGHDT and CDR2 YYEEEE. Trimming cost V 0 bases and J 6 bases; bases outside gene matches: 6. This CDR3 has 14 residues. The CDR3 nucleotides are TGTGCCAGCAGCTTGGTAGCGGGTATATGCGAGCAGTACTTC. Residues: CASSLVAGICEQYF.

This chain links TRBV20-1 with TRBJ2-1; 7 bases map to TRBD1. The CDR3 sequence is 15 residues long. Germline CDR1 and CDR2: DFQATT and SNEGSKA (reference sequence). After removal of 0 bases from V and 4 bases from J, the junction contained 6 bases not matched to a gene. The chain's CDR3 is CSARDGQGVYNEQFF. The CDR3 nucleotides read TGCAGTGCTAGAGATGGGCAGGGGGTATACAATGAGCAGTTCTTC.

The rearrangement links TRBV28 to TRBJ2-3; 7 bases align to TRBD2. There are 15 residues in the CDR3. V dropped 5 bases and J dropped 5; count of bases not matched to a gene: 10. Germline CDR1 and CDR2: MDHEN and SYDVKM. The CDR3 DNA is TGTGCCAGCAGTAGTTTCCCAGCGGGAAAAGATACGCAGTATTTT. This codes for CASSSFPAGKDTQYF.

A few counts support this clonotype. The gene calls are TRBV28 and TRBJ2-7; 7 positions match TRBD1. V dropped 5 bases and J dropped 6; count of bases not matched to a gene: 13. CDR3 length: 15 residues. Germline assignment: CDR1 MDHEN and CDR2 SYDVKM. For the CDR3, the DNA is TGTGCCAGCAGTACACAGGGGCAGACCCTATTCGAGCAGTACTTC. Translated: CASSTQGQTLFEQYF.